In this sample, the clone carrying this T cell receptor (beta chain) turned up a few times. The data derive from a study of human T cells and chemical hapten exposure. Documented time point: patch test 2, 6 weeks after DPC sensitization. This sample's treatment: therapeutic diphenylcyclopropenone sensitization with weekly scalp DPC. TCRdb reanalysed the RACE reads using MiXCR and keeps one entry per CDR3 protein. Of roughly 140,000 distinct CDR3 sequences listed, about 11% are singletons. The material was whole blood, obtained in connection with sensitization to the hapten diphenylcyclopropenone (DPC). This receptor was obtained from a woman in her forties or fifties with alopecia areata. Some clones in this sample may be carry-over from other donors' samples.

The CDR3 region is CASSRPTGVGATKNIQYF. The CDR3 DNA is TGTGCCAGCAGTCGCCCCACAGGGGTTGGGGCTACCAAAAACATTCAGTACTTC. The J gene is TRBJ2-4, the V gene TRBV6-2 or TRBV6-3, with TRBD1 matching over 7 bases. V trimming: 5 bases; J trimming: 2 bases; junction bases outside the gene matches: 15. Germline loops: CDR1 MNHEY, CDR2 SVGEGT. This CDR3 comprises 18 residues.